This T cell receptor (beta chain) was captured in a study of shared clonotypes between healthy human individuals. The repertoire was sequenced with immunoSEQ multiplex PCR; TCRdb's copy has only in-frame clones and lacks some. This sample yields roughly 720,000 clones, of which about 92% are seen a single time; 34% belongs to the top ten. Germline V gene data show CDR1 as MNHEY and CDR2 as SVGAGI. V lost 8 bases and J 2 bases, leaving 10 bases between the germline ends. CDR3 length: 13 amino acids. This chain links TRBV6-5 with TRBJ2-1; D perhaps matches TRBD2 (6 bases). The source is a man aged 18 to 29 in good health. Some clones in this sample may be carry-over from other donors' samples. Specimen: memory CD8+ T cells from PBMCs. Subset noted: CD45RO+ cells pooled with CCR7-negative TemRA cells. CDR3 DNA sequence: TGTGCCAGCTCTGCGGGGACCTACAATGAGCAGTTCTTC. This translates into CASSAGTYNEQFF.